This T cell receptor (beta chain) is drawn from a study of cytotoxic CD8 clonotypes in ibrutinib-treated CLL. CDR3 length equals 15 residues. CDR1 and CDR2 (germline): SGDLS, YYNGEE. Trimming removed 4 bases at V and 3 bases at J, with 17 bases between. The repertoire was sequenced with immunoSEQ multiplex PCR; TCRdb's copy has only in-frame clones and lacks some. The data show roughly 250,000 clones, 70% seen once. This chain links TRBV9 with TRBJ2-7; no reliable D call. The receptor's source is a human donor with chronic lymphocytic leukemia. The sequencing used PBMCs, collected after 24 months of ibrutinib treatment. CDR3 amino acids: CASSPHFPQDYEQYF. In DNA, the CDR3 is TGTGCCAGCAGCCCCCACTTTCCTCAGGACTACGAGCAGTACTTC.